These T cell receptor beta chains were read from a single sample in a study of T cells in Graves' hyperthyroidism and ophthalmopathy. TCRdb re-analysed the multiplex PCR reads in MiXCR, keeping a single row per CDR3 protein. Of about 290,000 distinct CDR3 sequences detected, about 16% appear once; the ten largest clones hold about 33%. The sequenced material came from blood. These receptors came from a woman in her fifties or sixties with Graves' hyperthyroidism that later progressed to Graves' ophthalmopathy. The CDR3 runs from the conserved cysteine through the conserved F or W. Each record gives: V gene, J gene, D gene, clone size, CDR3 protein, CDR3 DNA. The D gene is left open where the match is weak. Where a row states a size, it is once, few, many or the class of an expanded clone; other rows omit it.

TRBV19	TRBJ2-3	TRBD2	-	CASSPTSGIADTQYF	TGTGCCAGTAGTCCCACTAGCGGGATAGCAGATACGCAGTATTTT
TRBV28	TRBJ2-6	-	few	CASSSDSSGANVLTF	TGTGCCAGCAGTTCCGACAGCTCTGGGGCCAACGTCCTGACTTTC
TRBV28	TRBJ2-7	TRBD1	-	CASSRPGTGTEQYF	TGTGCCAGCAGCCGTCCCGGGACAGGGACGGAGCAGTACTTC
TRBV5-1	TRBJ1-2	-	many	CASRRDSDSEAGYTF	TGCGCCAGCAGAAGAGACTCGGACAGCGAGGCTGGCTACACCTTC
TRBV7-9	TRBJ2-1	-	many	CASTRDYEQFF	TGTGCCAGCACCCGGGACTATGAGCAGTTCTTC
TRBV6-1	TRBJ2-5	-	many	CASSERDGETQYF	TGTGCCAGCAGTGAGAGAGACGGAGAGACCCAGTACTTC
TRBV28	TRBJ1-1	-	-	CASSSRAFTEPFF	TGTGCCAGCAGTTCAAGGGCCTTCACAGAACCTTTCTTT
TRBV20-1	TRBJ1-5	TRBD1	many	CSAMTGSYSNQPQHF	TGCAGTGCTATGACAGGGAGCTATAGCAATCAGCCCCAGCATTTT
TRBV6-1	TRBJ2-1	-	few	CASSPYQTGHNEQFF	TGTGCCAGCAGCCCCTACCAGACAGGTCACAATGAGCAGTTCTTC
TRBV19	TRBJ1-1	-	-	CASSIVGRGNTEAFF	TGTGCCAGTAGTATAGTAGGCAGGGGGAACACTGAAGCTTTCTTT
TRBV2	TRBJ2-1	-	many	CASHGVNEQFF	TGTGCCAGCCATGGAGTCAATGAGCAGTTCTTC
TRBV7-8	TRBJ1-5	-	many	CASSPRGGDQPQHF	TGTGCCAGCAGCCCCCGCGGGGGAGATCAGCCCCAGCATTTT
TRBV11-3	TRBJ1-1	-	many	CASSSPRDGAFF	TGTGCCAGCAGCTCCCCCAGGGATGGAGCTTTCTTT
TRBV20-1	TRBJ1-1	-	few	CSAQPSTVLTEAFF	TGCAGTGCTCAACCCTCCACGGTGCTCACTGAAGCTTTCTTT
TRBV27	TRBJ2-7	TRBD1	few	CASWGPGTGVYEQYF	TGTGCCAGCTGGGGGCCGGGGACAGGGGTCTACGAGCAGTACTTC
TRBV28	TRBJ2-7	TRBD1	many	CASSSNTGVHEQYF	TGTGCCAGCAGTTCTAATACAGGGGTCCACGAGCAGTACTTC
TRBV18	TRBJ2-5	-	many	CASSPSLWGETQYF	TGTGCCAGCTCACCTTCCCTTTGGGGAGAGACCCAGTACTTC
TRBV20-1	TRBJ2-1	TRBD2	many	CSARDESGSVNEQFF	TGCAGTGCTAGAGATGAGAGCGGGAGTGTCAATGAGCAGTTCTTC
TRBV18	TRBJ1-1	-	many	CASSLTFSGTNTEAFF	TGTGCCAGCTCACTCACTTTTTCGGGGACGAACACTGAAGCTTTCTTT
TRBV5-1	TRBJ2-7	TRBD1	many	CASSWGDRGIGEQYF	TGCGCCAGCAGCTGGGGGGACAGGGGGATCGGCGAGCAGTACTTC
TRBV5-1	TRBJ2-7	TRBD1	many	CASTPGTGAREQYF	TGCGCCAGCACCCCCGGGACAGGGGCGCGGGAGCAGTACTTC
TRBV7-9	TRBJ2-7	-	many	CASSLASGPLGEQYF	TGTGCCAGCAGCTTGGCGAGCGGACCTTTAGGTGAGCAGTACTTC
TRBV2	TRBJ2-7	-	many	CASSEGYEQYF	TGCGCCAGCAGTGAAGGTTACGAGCAGTACTTC
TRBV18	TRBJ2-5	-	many	CASSPEVGMKTQYF	TGTGCCAGCTCACCAGAGGTAGGGATGAAGACCCAGTACTTC
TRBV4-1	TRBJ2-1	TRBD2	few	CASSQAQTSAHSYNEQFF	TGCGCCAGCAGCCAAGCCCAGACTAGCGCCCACTCCTACAATGAGCAGTTCTTC